This T cell receptor beta chain was profiled in a study of shared clonotypes between healthy human individuals. Whole-study findings and limits: The study found lower generation probabilities in non-shared clonotypes than in those shared by all four donors.

About this clone: The antigen is unknown.

Here immunoSEQ multiplex PCR was the method, and the copy in TCRdb shows in-frame clones only, minus some. Of about 700,000 clones in the sample, approximately 90% were seen once. Naive CD8 cells lacked CD45RO and underwent positive selection for CCR7, leaving out terminally differentiated effector memory CD45RA+ cells. Input material: naive CD8+ T cells sorted from blood. The origin of this receptor is a man between 25 and 39 years old in good health.

CDR3 in DNA: TGTGCCAGCACAGCCCGACCGGGACAGGGGGTTGATGGCTACACCTTC. Amino acids: CASTARPGQGVDGYTF. V gene TRBV28 combines with J gene TRBJ1-2; 11 nucleotides line up with TRBD1. The CDR3 length is 16 residues. J was trimmed by 6 bases and V by 7 bases; bases with no gene match: 13. Germline V gene lookup returns CDR1 MDHEN and CDR2 SYDVKM.